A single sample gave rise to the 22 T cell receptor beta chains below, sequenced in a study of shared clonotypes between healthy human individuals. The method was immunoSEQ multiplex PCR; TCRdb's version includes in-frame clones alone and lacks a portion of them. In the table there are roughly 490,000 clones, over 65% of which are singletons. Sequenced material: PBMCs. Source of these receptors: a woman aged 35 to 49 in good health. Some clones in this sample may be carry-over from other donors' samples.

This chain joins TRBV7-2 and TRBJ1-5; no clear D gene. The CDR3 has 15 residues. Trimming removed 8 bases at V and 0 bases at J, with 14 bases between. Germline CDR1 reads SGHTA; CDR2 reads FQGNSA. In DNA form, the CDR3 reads TGTGCCAGCTTTGACCGACACAGTAGCAATCAGCCCCAGCATTTT. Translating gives CASFDRHSSNQPQHF.

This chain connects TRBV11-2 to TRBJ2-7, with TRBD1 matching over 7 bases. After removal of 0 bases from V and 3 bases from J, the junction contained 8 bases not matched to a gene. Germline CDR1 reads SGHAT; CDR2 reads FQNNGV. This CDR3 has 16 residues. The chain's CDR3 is CASSLDPDRALYEQYF. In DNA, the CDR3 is TGTGCCAGCAGCTTAGACCCCGACAGGGCCCTCTACGAGCAGTACTTC.

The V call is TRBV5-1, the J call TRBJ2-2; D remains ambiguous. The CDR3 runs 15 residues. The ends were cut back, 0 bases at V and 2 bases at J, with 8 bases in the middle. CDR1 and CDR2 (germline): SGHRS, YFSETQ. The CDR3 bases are TGCGCCAGCAGCTTGGGGGCTACCAACACCGGGGAGCTGTTTTTT. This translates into CASSLGATNTGELFF.

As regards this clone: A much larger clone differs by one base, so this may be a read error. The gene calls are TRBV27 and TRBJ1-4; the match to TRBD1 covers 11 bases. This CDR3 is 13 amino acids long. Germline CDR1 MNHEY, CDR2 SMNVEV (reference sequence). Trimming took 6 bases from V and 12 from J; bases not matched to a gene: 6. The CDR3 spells CASSGQGAEELFF. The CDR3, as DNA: TGTGCCAGCAGCGGACAGGGGGCAGAAGAACTGTTTTTT.

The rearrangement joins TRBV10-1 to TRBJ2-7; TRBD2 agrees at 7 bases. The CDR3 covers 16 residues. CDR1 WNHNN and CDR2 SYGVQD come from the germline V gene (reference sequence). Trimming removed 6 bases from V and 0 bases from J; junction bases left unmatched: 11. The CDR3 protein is CASREGRGRVSYEQYF. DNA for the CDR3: TGCGCCAGCAGGGAGGGTCGTGGGAGGGTCTCCTACGAGCAGTACTTC.

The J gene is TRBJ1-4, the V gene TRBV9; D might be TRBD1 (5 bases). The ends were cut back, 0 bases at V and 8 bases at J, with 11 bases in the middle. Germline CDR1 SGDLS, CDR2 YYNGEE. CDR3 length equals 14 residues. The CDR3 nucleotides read TGTGCCAGCAGCGTAGGACCACAGGAGGAAAAACTGTTTTTT. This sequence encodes CASSVGPQEEKLFF.

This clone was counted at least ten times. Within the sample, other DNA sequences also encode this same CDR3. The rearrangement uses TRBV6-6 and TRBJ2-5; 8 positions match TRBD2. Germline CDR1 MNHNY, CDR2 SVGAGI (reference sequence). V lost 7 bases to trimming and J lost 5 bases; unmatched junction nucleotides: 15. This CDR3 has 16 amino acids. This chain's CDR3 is CASTETEREIVETQYF. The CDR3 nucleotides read TGTGCCAGCACGGAGACGGAGCGGGAGATCGTGGAGACCCAGTACTTC.

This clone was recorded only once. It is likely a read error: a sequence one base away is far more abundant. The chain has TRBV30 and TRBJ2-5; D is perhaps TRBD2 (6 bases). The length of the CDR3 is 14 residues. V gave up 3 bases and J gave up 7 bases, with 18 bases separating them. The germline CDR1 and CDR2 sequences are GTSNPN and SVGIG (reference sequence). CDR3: CAWRGWRARGTQYF. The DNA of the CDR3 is TGTGCCTGGAGGGGTTGGAGGGCTCGAGGGACCCAGTACTTC.

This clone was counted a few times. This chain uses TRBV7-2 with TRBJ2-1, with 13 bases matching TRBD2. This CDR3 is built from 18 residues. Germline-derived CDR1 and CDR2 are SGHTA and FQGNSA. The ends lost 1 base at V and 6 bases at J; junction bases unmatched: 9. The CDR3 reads CASSLELAGGPVGNEQFF. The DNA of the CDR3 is TGTGCCAGCAGCTTAGAACTAGCGGGAGGGCCGGTCGGCAATGAGCAGTTCTTC.

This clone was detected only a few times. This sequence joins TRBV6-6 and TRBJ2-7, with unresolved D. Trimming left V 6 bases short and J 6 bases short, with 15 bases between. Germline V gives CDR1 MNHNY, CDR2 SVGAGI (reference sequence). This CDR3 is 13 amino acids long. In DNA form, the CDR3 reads TGTGCCAGCAGGTCCAGCTTAGGAGTCGAGCAGTACTTC. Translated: CASRSSLGVEQYF.

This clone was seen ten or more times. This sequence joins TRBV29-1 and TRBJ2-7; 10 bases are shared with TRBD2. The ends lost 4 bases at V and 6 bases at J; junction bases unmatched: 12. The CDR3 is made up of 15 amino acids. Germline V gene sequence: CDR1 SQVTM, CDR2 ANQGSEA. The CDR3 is CSVGSASGSLAEQYF. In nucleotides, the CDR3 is TGCAGCGTTGGGAGCGCTAGCGGGAGTCTCGCCGAGCAGTACTTC.

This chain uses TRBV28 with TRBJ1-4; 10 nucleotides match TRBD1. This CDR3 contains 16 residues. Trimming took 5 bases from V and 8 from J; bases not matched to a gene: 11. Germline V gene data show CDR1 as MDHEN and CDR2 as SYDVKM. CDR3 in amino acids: CASSPPQDRGREKLFF. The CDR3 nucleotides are TGTGCCAGCAGTCCTCCTCAAGACAGGGGGCGAGAAAAACTGTTTTTT.

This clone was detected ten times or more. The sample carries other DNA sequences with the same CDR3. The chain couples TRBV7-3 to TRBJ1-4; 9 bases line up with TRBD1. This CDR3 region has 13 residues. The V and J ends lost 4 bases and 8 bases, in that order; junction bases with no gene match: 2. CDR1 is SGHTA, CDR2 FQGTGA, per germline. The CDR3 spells CASSSGTGEKLFF. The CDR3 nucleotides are TGTGCCAGCAGCTCCGGGACAGGGGAAAAACTGTTTTTT.

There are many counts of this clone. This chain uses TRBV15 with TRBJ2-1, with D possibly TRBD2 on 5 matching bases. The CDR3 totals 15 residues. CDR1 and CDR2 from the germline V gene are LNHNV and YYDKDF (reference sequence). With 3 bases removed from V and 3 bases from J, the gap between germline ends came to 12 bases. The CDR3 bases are TGTGCCACCAGCAGTGGAAGCGGATACTACAATGAGCAGTTCTTC. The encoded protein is CATSSGSGYYNEQFF. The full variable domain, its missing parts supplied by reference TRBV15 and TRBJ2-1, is DAMVIQNPRYQVTQFGKPVTLSCSQTLNHNVMYWYQQKSSQAPKLLFHYYDKDFNNEADTPDNFQSRRPNTSFCFLDIRSPGLGDTAMYLCATSSGSGYYNEQFFGPGTRLTVL.

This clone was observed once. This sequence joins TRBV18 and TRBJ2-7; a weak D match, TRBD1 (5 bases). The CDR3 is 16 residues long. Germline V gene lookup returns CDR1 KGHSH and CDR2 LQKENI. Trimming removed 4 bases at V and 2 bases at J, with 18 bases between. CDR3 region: CASSLISPQGPYEQYF. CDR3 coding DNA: TGTGCCAGCTCACTCATATCCCCCCAGGGCCCCTACGAGCAGTACTTC.

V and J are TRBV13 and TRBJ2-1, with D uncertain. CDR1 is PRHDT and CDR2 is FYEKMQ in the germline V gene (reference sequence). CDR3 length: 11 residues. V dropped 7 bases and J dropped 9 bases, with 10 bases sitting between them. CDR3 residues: CASTPTVEQFF. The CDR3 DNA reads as TGTGCCAGCACCCCGACGGTTGAGCAGTTCTTC. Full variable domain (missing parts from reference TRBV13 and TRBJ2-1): AAGVIQSPRHLIKEKRETATLKCYPIPRHDTVYWYQQGPGQDPQFLISFYEKMQSDKGSIPDRFSAQQFSDYHSELNMSSLELGDSALYFCASTPTVEQFFGPGTRLTVL.

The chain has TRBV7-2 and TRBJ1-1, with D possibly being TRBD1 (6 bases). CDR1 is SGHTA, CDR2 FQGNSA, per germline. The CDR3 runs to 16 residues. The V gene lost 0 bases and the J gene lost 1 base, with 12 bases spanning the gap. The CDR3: CASSLAGGPRNTEAFF. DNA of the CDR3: TGTGCCAGCAGCTTAGCCGGGGGGCCCCGGAACACTGAAGCTTTCTTT.

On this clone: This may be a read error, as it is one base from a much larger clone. CDR3 bases: TGTGCCAGCAGCTTAACGGCCCGCGGCGACTATGGCTACACCTTC. Translated, it gives CASSLTARGDYGYTF. The chain is built from TRBV5-4 and TRBJ1-2; D gene unclear. The V gene lost 2 bases and the J gene lost 3 bases, with 14 bases spanning the gap. In germline, CDR1 is SGHNT, CDR2 YYREEE (reference sequence). The length of the CDR3 is 15 residues.

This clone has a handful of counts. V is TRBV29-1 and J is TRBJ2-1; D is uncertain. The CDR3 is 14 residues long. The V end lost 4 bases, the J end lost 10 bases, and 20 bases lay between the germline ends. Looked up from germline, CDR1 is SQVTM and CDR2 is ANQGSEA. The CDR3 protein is CSVVLPEWMGEQFF. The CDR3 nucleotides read TGCAGCGTTGTATTGCCGGAATGGATGGGAGAGCAGTTCTTC.

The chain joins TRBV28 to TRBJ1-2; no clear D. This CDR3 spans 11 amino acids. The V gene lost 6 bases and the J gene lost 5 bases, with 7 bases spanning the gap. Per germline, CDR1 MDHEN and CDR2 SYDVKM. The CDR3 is CASRSGYGYTF. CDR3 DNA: TGTGCCAGCAGATCGGGTTATGGCTACACCTTC.

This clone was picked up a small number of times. Here the CDR3 reads CASSYAQTTYGNEQFF. Here the CDR3 DNA reads TGTGCCAGCAGTTACGCCCAGACCACATATGGCAATGAGCAGTTCTTC. This chain connects TRBV6-6 to TRBJ2-1, with D unclear. There are 16 residues in the CDR3. CDR1 and CDR2 from the germline V gene are MNHNY and SVGAGI (reference sequence). Trimming took 2 bases from V and 6 from J, leaving 17 bases between them.

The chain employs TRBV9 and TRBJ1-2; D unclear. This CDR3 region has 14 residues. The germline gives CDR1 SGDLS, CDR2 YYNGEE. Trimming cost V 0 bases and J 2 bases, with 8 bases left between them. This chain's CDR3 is CASSVAVLNYGYTF. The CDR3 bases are TGTGCCAGCAGCGTAGCGGTCCTAAACTATGGCTACACCTTC.